This T cell receptor beta chain was observed in a study of cytomegalovirus exposure and HLA in healthy donors. With 60 Vbeta and 13 Jbeta primers, the PCR was carried out. Sequencing used immunoSEQ multiplex PCR; TCRdb keeps in-frame clones, though not all of them. Among under 200,000 clones listed, 62% were seen once. Concerning this clone: No antigen is known for it.

The V segment lost 2 bases and the J segment 0 bases; nucleotides outside the gene matches: 6. Looked up from germline, CDR1 is SNHLY and CDR2 is FYNNEI. The CDR3 is 18 amino acids. Study observations and caveats: Among TCR beta chains, those listed as cytomegalovirus-associated numbered over 150. About 87% or about 30% of the time was how often most TCR beta V segments were productive, according to an earlier analysis.

The genes are TRBV2 and TRBJ2-3; TRBD2 matches at 12 bases. The source material was PBMCs. This TCR came from a man aged 35 to 55 in good health and CMV-seronegative. The DNA for the CDR3 is TGTGCCAGCAGTGAAAACCTAGCGGGAGGGCCTAGCACAGATACGCAGTATTTT. Translation gives CASSENLAGGPSTDTQYF.